This TCR beta chain was documented in a study of T cell changes during pregnancy in multiple sclerosis. Sequencing used immunoSEQ multiplex PCR; TCRdb keeps in-frame clones, though not all of them. There are tens of thousands of clones in the sample; approximately 90% occur only once, and around 1.8% lies in the top ten. The sample here was peripheral blood, taken in the first trimester of pregnancy. The receptor comes from a female donor in good health, enrolled as a control in a pregnancy study.

The DNA for the CDR3 is TGCAGCGAAGAAACCGGGACAACTACCAATCAGCCCCAGCATTTT. Its protein product is CSEETGTTTNQPQHF. The chain employs TRBV29-1 and TRBJ1-5, with D possibly being TRBD1 (6 bases). The CDR3 has 15 residues. The germline V and J ends were trimmed by 7 bases and 3 bases, with 19 bases remaining between them. Per germline, CDR1 SQVTM and CDR2 ANQGSEA.